These T cell receptor beta chains were read from a single sample in a study of blood T cell repertoires in COVID-19. Using immunoSEQ multiplex PCR, the repertoire was profiled, and TCRdb retains in-frame clones only, with some absent. The repertoire has 390,000 or so clones, more than 80% of them found once; the top ten carry around 3%. Sequenced sample: peripheral blood. The receptors were gathered from a woman aged 30 to 39 with COVID-19, enrolled during active disease. Each CDR3 is given with its conserved first and last residue. D genes are given only for firm matches. Not every row has a clone size; where given, it reads once, few, many or a size class.

TRBV5-1	.	TRBJ2-2	TRBD2	TGCGCCAGCAGCTGGACTAGCGGGGGCTCGAACACCGGGGAGCTGTTTTTT	CASSWTSGGSNTGELFF
TRBV5-5	.	TRBJ1-6	.	TGTGCCAGCAGCTTATTTGAGGGCCTGGGGTCACCCCTCCACTTT	CASSLFEGLGSPLHF
TRBV6-5	.	TRBJ1-5	TRBD1	TGTGCCAGCAAAACAGGGGGAGGTCAGCCCCAGCATTTT	CASKTGGGQPQHF
TRBV7-8	.	TRBJ1-4	.	TGTGCCAGCAGCGGATCAGGGACAACTAATGAAAAACTGTTTTTT	CASSGSGTTNEKLFF
TRBV2	.	TRBJ2-7	TRBD2	TGTGCCAGCAGTGAGACTAGCGGGAGCTCCTACGAGCAGTACTTC	CASSETSGSSYEQYF
TRBV20-1	.	TRBJ2-3	TRBD2	TGCAGTGCTAGTTTCCTAGCGGTACGGGCAGATACGCAGTATTTT	CSASFLAVRADTQYF
TRBV6-2/TRBV6-3	.	TRBJ2-2	TRBD1	TGTGCCAGCAGTTACTCGCCCGGGACAGGGAACACCGGGGAGCTGTTTTTT	CASSYSPGTGNTGELFF
TRBV5-1	.	TRBJ2-4	.	TGCGCCAGCAGCTTGGCGGGTTCGGGGACCAAAAACATTCAGTACTTC	CASSLAGSGTKNIQYF
TRBV7-2	.	TRBJ1-2	TRBD1	TGTGCCAGCAGCACCGGGACAGGATACGGCTACACCTTC	CASSTGTGYGYTF
TRBV4-2	once	TRBJ2-5	.	TGTGCCAGCAGCCACGACAGTCGTGAGAAGACCCAGTACTTC	CASSHDSREKTQYF
TRBV4-1	.	TRBJ2-3	.	TGCGCCAGCAGCCAAGATCGCGGGACAGATACGCAGTATTTT	CASSQDRGTDTQYF
TRBV21-1	.	TRBJ2-3	.	TGTGCCAGCAGCATTAGGGGTCGCACAGATACGCAGTATTTT	CASSIRGRTDTQYF
TRBV6-4	.	TRBJ2-2	TRBD2	TGTGCCCCACAACTGGAGGCGGGAGGGCCGCGTAGGACCGGGGAGCTGTTTTTT	CAPQLEAGGPRRTGELFF
TRBV11-3	.	TRBJ1-1	.	TGTGCCAGCAGCCCCCTCATGGGGGGGAGGACTGAAGCTTTCTTT	CASSPLMGGRTEAFF
TRBV5-6	.	TRBJ2-5	TRBD2	TGTGCCAGCAGCTTGGTACTAGCGGACTTTGGCCAAGAGACCCAGTACTTC	CASSLVLADFGQETQYF
TRBV4-2	.	TRBJ2-7	.	TGTGCCAGCAGCCAAGAGGGCAGGATAAAGGACGAGCAGTACTTC	CASSQEGRIKDEQYF
TRBV9	.	TRBJ1-2	TRBD1	TGTGCCAGCAGCGGCACAGGGGGCGCCGACTATGGCTACACCTTC	CASSGTGGADYGYTF
TRBV4-1	.	TRBJ2-7	.	TGCGCCAGCAGCCAAGAGTCTTCCGGTTTAAGCTCCTACGAGCAGTACTTC	CASSQESSGLSSYEQYF
TRBV2	.	TRBJ2-1	TRBD1	TGTGCCAGCAGGAGGACAGGGGATTGGATCAATGAGCAGTTCTTC	CASRRTGDWINEQFF
TRBV28	.	TRBJ1-1	.	TGTGCCAGCAGACAGGGGAACACTGAAGCTTTCTTT	CASRQGNTEAFF
TRBV9	.	TRBJ2-5	.	TGTGCCAGCAGCGTAGGCCCAGCCCGACTCCAAGAGACCCAGTACTTC	CASSVGPARLQETQYF
TRBV5-4	.	TRBJ2-7	TRBD1	TGTGCCAGCAGCTCCAAACGACAGGGGGACTACGAGCAGTACTTC	CASSSKRQGDYEQYF